The 18 T cell receptor beta chains in this list originate from one sample, sequenced in a study of T cell responses to AZD1222 COVID-19 vaccine. Generated by immunoSEQ multiplex PCR, the TCRdb table keeps only in-frame clones and is missing some. The repertoire holds some 200,000 clones, with around nine tenths as singletons. Sequenced here: peripheral blood, sampled 28 days after the second dose of the MenACWY control vaccine. The receptors derive from an adult who received the MenACWY meningococcal vaccine as a control.

As to this clone: Its ends do not fully match the called genes, so a read error is possible. The chain employs TRBV6-5 and TRBJ2-2, with D possibly TRBD2 on 6 matching bases. CDR3 size: 14 residues. Germline CDR1 MNHEY, CDR2 SVGAGI. CDR3 sequence: CASSNSGGTGELFF. As DNA, the CDR3 is TGTGCCAGCAGTAACTCCGGGGGCACCGGGGAGCTGTTTTTT.

CDR3 region: CASSYRQGVDTEAFF. In DNA, the CDR3 is TGTGCCAGCAGCTACAGGCAGGGGGTCGACACTGAAGCTTTCTTT. The V and J genes are TRBV4-2 and TRBJ1-1; 7 nucleotides align to TRBD1. Per the germline V gene, CDR1 is LGHNA and CDR2 is YNFKEQ. Losses at the gene ends were 5 bases for V and 3 bases for J; bases not matched to a gene: 9. This CDR3 contains 15 residues.

V and J are TRBV19 and TRBJ2-2, with D possibly being TRBD2 (5 bases). The germline V gene has CDR1 LNHDA and CDR2 SQIVND (reference sequence). This CDR3 is 15 amino acids long. Trimming left V 1 base short and J 3 bases short, with 9 bases between. The CDR3 protein is CASSIVGVHTGELFF. For the CDR3, the DNA is TGTGCCAGTAGTATAGTCGGGGTGCACACCGGGGAGCTGTTTTTT.

The V call is TRBV28, the J call TRBJ1-1; a possible D gene is TRBD1 (5 bases). Per the germline V gene, CDR1 is MDHEN and CDR2 is SYDVKM. The CDR3 is 15 amino acids. V dropped 4 bases and J dropped 5 bases, with 17 bases sitting between them. For the CDR3, the DNA is TGTGCCAGCAGTTCGTATACGGGGGTGGGTACTGAAGCTTTCTTT. It is translated as CASSSYTGVGTEAFF. Variable domain in full (rest from reference TRBV28 and TRBJ1-1): DVKVTQSSRYLVKRTGEKVFLECVQDMDHENMFWYRQDPGLGLRLIYFSYDVKMKEKGDIPEGYSVSREKKERFSLILESASTNQTSMYLCASSSYTGVGTEAFFGQGTRLTVV.

The chain couples TRBV6-1 to TRBJ1-5; D may be TRBD1 (6 bases). The germline V and J ends were trimmed by 1 base and 3 bases, with 7 bases remaining between them. Germline V gives CDR1 MNHNS, CDR2 SASEGT. The CDR3 has 14 residues. DNA for the CDR3: TGTGCCAGCAGTGAAGGACAGGTCAATCAGCCCCAGCATTTT. This codes for CASSEGQVNQPQHF.

The chain employs TRBV19 and TRBJ1-2; tentatively, D is TRBD1 (5 bases). Between the trimmed V and J ends, which lost 7 bases and 1 base, there was a span of 16 bases. This CDR3 has 15 residues. Germline V CDR1 and CDR2: LNHDA, SQIVND (reference sequence). The CDR3 loop reads CASITGGGGNYGYTF. Here the CDR3 DNA reads TGTGCCAGTATCACCGGCGGCGGGGGTAACTATGGCTACACCTTC.

The V call is TRBV5-1, the J call TRBJ1-3; D unclear. Trimming pared 4 bases from V and 4 bases from J, leaving 12 bases between. Per germline, CDR1 SGHRS and CDR2 YFSETQ. The CDR3 contains 14 residues. The CDR3: CASSLGLGGNTIYF. Written as DNA, the CDR3 is TGCGCCAGCAGCCTGGGCCTAGGGGGAAACACCATATATTTT. The full variable domain, rest sourced from reference TRBV5-1 and TRBJ1-3, is KAGVTQTPRYLIKTRGQQVTLSCSPISGHRSVSWYQQTPGQGLQFLFEYFSETQRNKGNFPGRFSGRQFSNSRSEMNVSTLELGDSALYLCASSLGLGGNTIYFGEGSWLTVV.

CDR3 amino acids: CASSAMGSGQETQYF. Here the CDR3 DNA reads TGTGCCAGCAGCGCCATGGGTAGCGGGCAAGAGACCCAGTACTTC. The chain is built from TRBV9 and TRBJ2-5; 7 nucleotides match TRBD2. CDR1 and CDR2 (germline): SGDLS, YYNGEE. There are 15 residues in the CDR3. After removal of 3 bases from V and 2 bases from J, the junction contained 7 bases not matched to a gene.

This chain connects TRBV6-2 or TRBV6-3 to TRBJ1-5; TRBD1 might be the D (6 bases). The V gene's germline CDR1 is MNHEY and CDR2 SVGEGT. The CDR3 has 14 amino acids. V was cut by 5 bases and J by 5 bases, with 13 bases left in between. The CDR3: CASSLGTFYQPQHF. As DNA, the CDR3 is TGTGCCAGCAGTCTCGGGACATTTTATCAGCCCCAGCATTTT.

This clone appeared a few times. The rearrangement uses TRBV29-1 and TRBJ1-5; 7 nucleotides match TRBD1. CDR3 length: 14 amino acids. Germline CDR1 reads SQVTM; CDR2 reads ANQGSEA. Trimming removed 5 bases from V and 0 bases from J; junction bases left unmatched: 4. The CDR3 protein is CSVSGQLSNQPQHF. The CDR3 region has the DNA TGCAGCGTTTCGGGACAGCTTAGCAATCAGCCCCAGCATTTT.

V and J are TRBV9 and TRBJ2-1, with D possibly being TRBD1 (6 bases). The V end was cut by 0 bases, the J end by 3 bases, with 10 bases between. The germline CDR1 and CDR2 sequences are SGDLS and YYNGEE. The CDR3 totals 15 residues. The CDR3 here is CASSVVDSFYNEQFF. CDR3 sequence (DNA): TGTGCCAGCAGCGTAGTGGACAGTTTCTACAATGAGCAGTTCTTC.

The V and J genes are TRBV19 and TRBJ1-2; D gene uncertain. This CDR3 region has 13 residues. Germline assignment: CDR1 LNHDA and CDR2 SQIVND (reference sequence). Trimming cost V 7 bases and J 8 bases, with 17 bases left between them. CDR3 nucleotide sequence: TGTGCCAGTACCCTCCCGAAAGGGAACGGCTACACCTTC. Translating gives CASTLPKGNGYTF.

The CDR3 DNA is TGCGCCAGCAGCTTGGAAAGTTTAGATGGCTACACCTTC. It specifies CASSLESLDGYTF. The chain carries TRBV5-1 and TRBJ1-2; no reliable D call. Looked up from germline, CDR1 is SGHRS and CDR2 is YFSETQ. Trimming pared 0 bases from V and 6 bases from J, leaving 9 bases between. CDR3 length: 13 residues.

This chain joins TRBV19 and TRBJ2-6, with a weak D call TRBD2 (5 bases). This CDR3 region has 15 residues. V lost 4 bases and J 4 bases, leaving 11 bases between the germline ends. Germline V gene data show CDR1 as LNHDA and CDR2 as SQIVND (reference sequence). CDR3 protein: CASSTVSGGANVLTF. The CDR3 DNA sequence: TGTGCCAGTAGTACCGTATCGGGAGGGGCCAACGTCCTGACTTTC.

The chain has TRBV10-3 and TRBJ1-2; unclear D gene. The germline V gene has CDR1 ENHRY and CDR2 SYGVKD. Trimming stripped 2 bases from V and 8 bases from J, with 9 bases between. This CDR3 contains 12 residues. The CDR3 loop reads CAISEALSGYTF. CDR3 nucleotide sequence: TGTGCCATCAGTGAGGCACTCTCGGGCTACACCTTC.

The table lists this clone with a count of one. This chain uses TRBV5-1 with TRBJ2-5; 9 nucleotides match TRBD2. The CDR3 totals 16 residues. Germline V gene data show CDR1 as SGHRS and CDR2 as YFSETQ. After removal of 0 bases from V and 5 bases from J, the junction contained 8 bases not matched to a gene. CDR3 bases: TGCGCCAGCAGCTTGGTCTTTAGCGGGAGCTCCGAGACCCAGTACTTC. It specifies CASSLVFSGSSETQYF.

This chain joins TRBV4-3 and TRBJ1-2; TRBD1 aligns across 7 bases. CDR1 is LGHNA and CDR2 is YSLEER in the germline V gene. J lost 3 bases, V lost 4 bases, and 8 bases had no gene match. CDR3 length: 15 amino acids. CDR3 coding DNA: TGCGCCAGCAGCCCTAGACAGGGCCTCCACTATGGCTACACCTTC. It translates to CASSPRQGLHYGYTF.

CDR3 nucleotide sequence: TGTGCCACGGGGTCGGAGGCGGGCGGGGAGCTGTTTTTT. Its protein product is CATGSEAGGELFF. The chain couples TRBV10-3 to TRBJ2-2; tentative D call: TRBD2 (5 bases). This CDR3 region has 13 residues. Germline V gene sequence: CDR1 ENHRY, CDR2 SYGVKD. V was pared by 10 bases and J by 7 bases, with 16 bases between.